These T cell receptor beta chains were read from a single sample in a study of CD8+CD57+ T cells in acquired aplastic anemia. One entry per CDR3 protein, called by TCRdb with MiXCR from the reads. This sample has about 160,000 distinct CDR3 sequences, with 71% found just once. Sequencing was carried out using sorted CD4+, CD8+, or CD8+CD57+ T cells (not recorded which) from PBMCs. These receptors came from a human donor with aplastic anemia. CDR3s include the opening cysteine and the closing phenylalanine or tryptophan. D genes are given only for firm matches. A clone size is listed for some rows: how often the clone was seen (once, few, many), or a class if it is expanded.

D | J | V | size | CDR3 | DNA
TRBD1 | TRBJ1-1 | TRBV29-1 | NA | CSVNWPGQPNTEAFF | TGCAGCGTTAACTGGCCGGGACAGCCGAACACTGAAGCTTTCTTT
NA | TRBJ1-2 | TRBV7-2 | NA | CASSPFGTSGGGYTF | TGTGCCAGCAGCCCTTTCGGGACAAGCGGAGGGGGCTACACCTTC
NA | TRBJ1-1 | TRBV20-1 | NA | CSASPGGRAEAFF | TGCAGTGCTAGTCCGGGGGGCAGGGCTGAAGCTTTCTTT
TRBD1 | TRBJ1-6 | TRBV6-6 | NA | CASSRDRSSATLHF | TGTGCCAGCAGCCGGGACAGGTCATCTGCAACCCTCCACTTT
NA | TRBJ2-3 | TRBV20-1 | NA | CSARPHELTDTQYF | TGCAGTGCTAGGCCACACGAATTAACAGATACGCAGTATTTT
NA | TRBJ2-5 | TRBV5-1 | NA | CASSLLLGAGQETQYF | TGCGCCAGCAGCTTGCTCTTAGGGGCGGGCCAAGAGACCCAGTACTTC
NA | TRBJ1-1 | TRBV30 | NA | CAWSDRLPLF | TGTGCCTGGAGCGACCGACTGCCCCTCTTT
NA | TRBJ2-3 | TRBV20-1 | NA | CSATRGRTDTQYF | TGCAGTGCTACCCGGGGGCGAACAGATACGCAGTATTTT
TRBD1 | TRBJ1-1 | TRBV7-9 | NA | CASSYKAGQVEAFF | TGTGCCAGCAGCTACAAGGCAGGACAGGTTGAAGCTTTCTTT
NA | TRBJ2-2 | TRBV15 | NA | CATSRDGAGFGELFF | TGTGCCACCAGCAGAGATGGGGCAGGGTTCGGGGAGCTGTTTTTT
TRBD2 | TRBJ2-1 | TRBV20-1 | NA | CSAVRLAAHNEQFF | TGCAGTGCTGTCAGACTAGCGGCACACAATGAGCAGTTCTTC
TRBD2 | TRBJ2-1 | TRBV24-1 | NA | CATSDIGARTSGGGDEQFF | TGTGCCACCAGTGATATCGGCGCTAGGACTAGCGGGGGGGGAGATGAGCAGTTCTTC
NA | TRBJ2-1 | TRBV25-1 | NA | CASSEYGDRGYNEQFF | TGTGCCAGCAGTGAATATGGTGACCGGGGATACAATGAGCAGTTCTTC
TRBD2 | TRBJ2-3 | TRBV4-1 | NA | CASSPPGGRTDTQYF | TGCGCCAGCAGCCCGCCCGGCGGGAGGACAGATACGCAGTATTTT
NA | TRBJ1-1 | TRBV11-2 | many | CASSPFTEAFF | TGTGCCAGCAGTCCGTTCACTGAAGCTTTCTTT
NA | TRBJ1-1 | TRBV20-1 | NA | CSARSGRNTEAFF | TGCAGTGCTAGAAGTGGACGGAACACTGAAGCTTTCTTT
NA | TRBJ2-7 | TRBV19 | NA | CASSIQGSPYEQYF | TGTGCCAGTAGTATCCAGGGTAGCCCCTACGAGCAGTACTTC
TRBD1 | TRBJ2-3 | TRBV6-4 | many | CASSEDRGPDTQYF | TGTGCCAGCAGTGAGGACAGGGGGCCAGATACGCAGTATTTT
NA | TRBJ2-5 | TRBV10-3 | NA | CAISESGLGGEDF | TGTGCCATCAGTGAGTCCGGACTAGGGGGTGAGGACTTC
NA | TRBJ1-6 | TRBV10-3 | NA | CAIANQGNNSPLHF | TGTGCCATCGCGAATCAAGGCAATAATTCACCCCTCCACTTT
TRBD2 | TRBJ2-5 | TRBV6-4 | many | CASSKTSGGQETQYF | TGTGCCAGCAGTAAGACTAGCGGGGGGCAAGAGACCCAGTACTTC
TRBD1 | TRBJ2-7 | TRBV7-9 | once | CASSPGQTAGEQYF | TGTGCCAGCAGCCCGGGACAGACCGCTGGCGAGCAGTACTTC
NA | TRBJ2-5 | TRBV29-1 | few | CSVGQGQETQYF | TGCAGCGTTGGGCAGGGGCAAGAGACCCAGTACTTC
TRBD2 | TRBJ2-1 | TRBV7-2 | NA | CASSLLLAGARDEQFF | TGTGCCAGCAGCTTGCTACTAGCGGGAGCAAGGGATGAGCAGTTCTTC
TRBD1 | TRBJ1-2 | TRBV20-1 | many | CSARDRAEVYGYTF | TGCAGTGCTAGGGACAGGGCGGAGGTCTATGGCTACACCTTC
NA | TRBJ2-6 | TRBV9 | NA | CASSAYRAGANVLTF | TGTGCCAGCAGCGCCTACAGGGCTGGGGCCAACGTCCTGACTTTC
TRBD1 | TRBJ1-6 | TRBV19 | NA | CASTHGQGLNSPLHF | TGTGCCAGTACCCACGGACAGGGTCTGAATTCACCCCTCCACTTT
NA | TRBJ2-2 | TRBV10-2 | NA | CASSETRNTGELFF | TGCGCCAGCAGCGAAACTAGGAACACCGGGGAGCTGTTTTTT
NA | TRBJ2-2 | TRBV12-3/TRBV12-4 | NA | CASSFWAGELFF | TGTGCCAGCAGTTTTTGGGCCGGGGAGCTGTTTTTT